This TCR beta chain was retrieved from a study of blood T cell repertoires in COVID-19. Study details: Sites across the United States, Italy and Spain contributed samples from acute and convalescent COVID-19. Nucleic acid was either cDNA or gDNA, and it came from T cells, B-cell-depleted T cells, or PBMCs.

In the original processing: Cell counts per sample came from amplifying reference gene primers. Libraries were prepared by immunoSEQ multiplex PCR; TCRdb keeps only in-frame clonotypes and omits some of them. The D gene and trimming were derived from the DNA, and the V and J assignments and clone size from that table. The sample contains 250,000 or so clones, approximately 87% of which appear only once. This clone was observed a few times. Trimming took 1 base from V and 1 from J; bases not matched to a gene: 2. Germline CDR1 and CDR2: MGHRA and YSYEKL. CDR3 length: 15 amino acids. Sample: peripheral blood. The V call is TRBV4-1, the J call TRBJ2-3; 7 bases are a match to TRBD1. The source of this sequence is a man between 60 and 75 years old with acute or convalescent COVID-19. The chain's CDR3 is CASSQGGQGTDTQYF. In DNA form, the CDR3 reads TGCGCCAGCAGCCAAGGCGGACAGGGCACAGATACGCAGTATTTT.